The 20 T cell receptor beta chains below come from one sample, sequenced in a study of response to subunit inactivated influenza vaccine. One entry per CDR3 protein, called by TCRdb with MiXCR from the RT-PCR reads. This table holds about 650,000 distinct CDR3 sequences, about 14% found once. The specimen was PBMCs from blood, collected 14 to 15 days before vaccination. The receptors here all came from a man aged 45-65 years who received an inactivated influenza vaccine.

The DNA for the CDR3 is TGTGCCATCAGCGCCTTACAGGGCGGCTACGAGCAGTACTTC. Its protein is CAISALQGGYEQYF. V usage is TRBV10-3 and J usage is TRBJ2-7; a weak D match, TRBD1 (6 bases). The CDR3 has 14 amino acids. Looked up from germline, CDR1 is ENHRY and CDR2 is SYGVKD. V was cut by 6 bases and J by 3 bases, with 15 bases left in between.

A few counts support this clonotype. The chain joins TRBV7-6 to TRBJ2-1; perhaps D is TRBD1 or TRBD2 (6 bases each). This CDR3 region has 16 residues. Germline V lookup: CDR1 SGHVS, CDR2 FNYEAQ. V was clipped by 1 base and J by 2 bases, with 12 bases between them. The CDR3 region has the DNA TGTGCCAGCAGCTTAGATGGGGGGCCCCCCTACAATGAGCAGTTCTTC. Encoded protein: CASSLDGGPPYNEQFF.

This clonotype was counted a few times. The chain links TRBV5-4 to TRBJ2-3, with TRBD2 matching over 10 bases. J gave up 4 bases and V 0 bases, and 5 bases lay outside the gene matches. The CDR3 consists of 16 residues. Germline loops: CDR1 SGHNT, CDR2 YYREEE (reference sequence). The chain's CDR3 is CASSLDLSGGADTQYF. For the CDR3, the DNA is TGTGCCAGCAGCTTGGATTTGAGCGGGGGGGCAGATACGCAGTATTTT.

This clonotype was detected many times. The rearrangement links TRBV14 to TRBJ2-5; unclear D gene. This CDR3 has 12 amino acids. The V gene's germline CDR1 is SGHDN and CDR2 FVKESK. Trimming cost V 1 base and J 6 bases, with 6 bases left between them. CDR3: CASSQASKTQYF. CDR3 DNA: TGTGCCAGCAGCCAAGCGAGCAAGACCCAGTACTTC.

V is TRBV30 and J is TRBJ1-3; D not certain. The V end lost 3 bases, the J end lost 0 bases, and 12 bases lay between the germline ends. CDR3 length: 15 amino acids. CDR1 GTSNPN and CDR2 SVGIG come from the germline V gene (reference sequence). The CDR3 DNA is TGTGCCTGGAGCGTACAGTGGAGCTCTGGAAACACCATATATTTT. Translated, it gives CAWSVQWSSGNTIYF.

V usage is TRBV5-1 and J usage is TRBJ2-3; D call uncertain. Trimming left V 2 bases short and J 0 bases short, with 10 bases between. Looked up from germline, CDR1 is SGHRS and CDR2 is YFSETQ. This CDR3 is 15 amino acids long. This CDR3 reads CASSFNHPSTDTQYF. Written as DNA, the CDR3 is TGCGCCAGCAGCTTTAACCACCCTAGCACAGATACGCAGTATTTT.

This clonotype occurred a few times. The genes are TRBV28 and TRBJ2-1, with 11 bases identical to TRBD2. This CDR3 is built from 12 residues. V trimming: 6 bases; J trimming: 10 bases; junction bases outside the gene matches: 2. Germline V gene data show CDR1 as MDHEN and CDR2 as SYDVKM. The CDR3 here is CASSTSGGEQFF. As DNA, the CDR3 is TGTGCCAGCAGCACTAGCGGGGGAGAGCAGTTCTTC. Full variable domain (remainder filled in from reference TRBV28 and TRBJ2-1): DVKVTQSSRYLVKRTGEKVFLECVQDMDHENMFWYRQDPGLGLRLIYFSYDVKMKEKGDIPEGYSVSREKKERFSLILESASTNQTSMYLCASSTSGGEQFFGPGTRLTVL.

The genes are TRBV20-1 and TRBJ1-3; 9 bases are shared with TRBD1. The CDR3 totals 16 residues. With V trimmed by 5 bases and J by 0 bases, 8 bases remained unmatched. CDR1 is DFQATT, CDR2 SNEGSKA, per germline (reference sequence). CDR3 amino acids: CSALIPTGGSGNTIYF. The CDR3 DNA reads as TGCAGTGCTCTTATTCCGACAGGGGGCTCTGGAAACACCATATATTTT.

The gene calls are TRBV12-3 or TRBV12-4 and TRBJ2-6, with D tentatively TRBD2 (5 bases). Trimming removed 0 bases at V and 13 bases at J, with 7 bases between. The CDR3 sequence is 12 residues long. The CDR3 sequence: CASSLAREVLTF. Here the CDR3 DNA reads TGTGCCAGCAGTTTAGCTAGGGAGGTCCTGACTTTC.

The chain recombines TRBV6-1 with TRBJ1-2; the D is unclear. Trimming pared 6 bases from V and 4 bases from J, leaving 15 bases between. The CDR3 totals 14 residues. The V gene's germline CDR1 is MNHNS and CDR2 SASEGT. The CDR3 DNA follows: TGTGCCAGCAGGAGTCCCCGGCAGAGCTATGGCTACACCTTC. Translated, it gives CASRSPRQSYGYTF.

This chain links TRBV18 with TRBJ2-7; possible D gene TRBD2, 5 bases. The germline V gene has CDR1 KGHSH and CDR2 LQKENI. This CDR3 has 14 amino acids. V dropped 5 bases and J dropped 0 bases, with 11 bases sitting between them. CDR3: CASSTRGSSYEQYF. In nucleotides, the CDR3 is TGTGCCAGCTCAACTCGTGGGAGCTCCTACGAGCAGTACTTC.

Only a few counts were recorded for this clonotype. This chain connects TRBV10-3 to TRBJ2-2; TRBD1 might be the D (6 bases). Germline CDR1 ENHRY, CDR2 SYGVKD. V gave up 2 bases and J gave up 1 base, with 11 bases separating them. The CDR3 is 16 residues long. CDR3 nucleotides: TGTGCCATCAGTGAGCTAGGACAGAGGAACACCGGGGAGCTGTTTTTT. Protein sequence: CAISELGQRNTGELFF.

The V call is TRBV18, the J call TRBJ2-3; 10 bases align to TRBD2. Germline CDR1 KGHSH, CDR2 LQKENI. This CDR3 is built from 18 residues. V shed 3 bases, J shed 0 bases, and the junction held 9 bases outside the gene matches. In DNA, the CDR3 is TGTGCCAGCTCACCGGTGGGACTAGCGCCTGATAGCACAGATACGCAGTATTTT. This gives the protein CASSPVGLAPDSTDTQYF.

V and J are TRBV3-1 and TRBJ2-7; 11 nucleotides agree with TRBD1. Per the germline V gene, CDR1 is LGHDT and CDR2 is YNNKEL (reference sequence). CDR3 length: 15 residues. V lost 4 bases and J lost 7; bases outside the gene matches: 9. The CDR3 loop is CASSPGQGGFVEQYF. In DNA, the CDR3 is TGTGCCAGCAGCCCGGGACAGGGGGGTTTCGTGGAGCAGTACTTC.

Many counts were recorded for this clonotype. V is TRBV28 and J is TRBJ2-1, with D perhaps TRBD2 (6 bases). CDR1 is MDHEN, CDR2 SYDVKM, per germline. The CDR3 is made up of 12 amino acids. V dropped 2 bases and J dropped 9 bases, with 8 bases sitting between them. The CDR3 sequence is CASSLAGSEQFF. CDR3 nucleotide sequence: TGTGCCAGCAGTTTAGCGGGAAGTGAGCAGTTCTTC.

This clonotype showed up just once. The CDR3 end shows no conserved phenylalanine or tryptophan, and so a read error is likely. The chain uses TRBV4-3 and TRBJ2-7; 8 bases fit TRBD1. Looked up from germline, CDR1 is LGHNA and CDR2 is YSLEER. The V and J ends lost 4 bases and 3 bases, in that order; junction bases with no gene match: 5. CDR3 length: 14 residues. The CDR3 coding sequence is TGCGCCAGCAGCCCAATGGACAGGGACTACGAGCAGTACTTA. Residues: CASSPMDRDYEQYL.

This clonotype occurred a few times. V gene TRBV29-1 combines with J gene TRBJ2-1, with D possibly matching TRBD2 (6 bases). The CDR3 runs 12 residues. Germline V gene sequence: CDR1 SQVTM, CDR2 ANQGSEA. Trimming removed 7 bases from V and 9 bases from J, with 16 bases in between. The CDR3 sequence is CSAGLAGGEQFF. The CDR3, as DNA: TGCAGCGCAGGGCTAGCCGGGGGTGAGCAGTTCTTC.

This clonotype was seen at least ten times. The chain is built from TRBV5-1 and TRBJ2-3; the match to TRBD2 covers 12 bases. The CDR3 is made up of 16 amino acids. J gave up 3 bases and V 4 bases, and 6 bases lay outside the gene matches. Germline assignment: CDR1 SGHRS and CDR2 YFSETQ. The chain's CDR3 is CASSTLAGGPTDTQYF. As DNA, the CDR3 is TGCGCCAGCAGCACCCTAGCGGGAGGGCCGACAGATACGCAGTATTTT.

The sample holds many counts of this clonotype. This chain joins TRBV12-3 or TRBV12-4 and TRBJ1-3; TRBD1 aligns across 8 bases. Trimming cost V 4 bases and J 2 bases; bases outside gene matches: 4. The CDR3 covers 15 residues. CDR3 loop: CASSSRQGTGNTIYF. The CDR3 nucleotides read TGTGCCAGCAGTTCCCGACAGGGGACTGGAAACACCATATATTTT.

There are a few counts of this clonotype. This chain joins TRBV27 and TRBJ2-1; D may be TRBD1 or TRBD2 (5 bases each). V lost 5 bases to trimming and J lost 7 bases, with 18 bases between them. CDR1 MNHEY and CDR2 SMNVEV come from the germline V gene (reference sequence). The CDR3 runs to 15 residues. The CDR3 here is CASSGAGPRRNEQFF. CDR3 sequence (DNA): TGTGCCAGCAGTGGGGCGGGTCCCAGGCGGAATGAGCAGTTCTTC.